This entry describes one TCR beta chain. After removal of 0 bases from V and 8 bases from J, the junction contained 1 base not matched to a gene. The CDR3 is made up of 14 amino acids. CDR1 SGHDT and CDR2 YYEEEE come from the germline V gene. This specimen comes from a study of blood T cell repertoires in COVID-19. Whole-study context: Sample material is recorded as cDNA or gDNA derived from T cells, B-cell-depleted T cells, or PBMCs.

Some clones are missing from TCRdb's copy, which holds only in-frame ones; the method was immunoSEQ multiplex PCR. The data contain 200,000 to 250,000 clones, roughly 77% of them seen just once; the ten biggest clones take up 9.2%. Assignment of participants to cohorts was predicated upon participant-reported clinical history. Symptom resolution, clearance, or two negative PCRs marked the recovered donors of Cohort 3. The receptor's source is a man aged 40-55 years who had recovered from COVID-19. The source material was PBMCs or T cells enriched from blood (not recorded which). The gene calls are TRBV5-6 and TRBJ2-1; 11 bases line up with TRBD2. CDR3: CASSLGLAGHEQFF. The DNA for the CDR3 is TGTGCCAGCAGCTTGGGACTAGCGGGACATGAGCAGTTCTTC.